This paragraph reports one T cell receptor beta chain. What it binds is unknown. The sample is drawn from a study of beta chain features in type 1 diabetes. Regarding the study as a whole: PCR may have favored shorter templates equally in patients and controls. VDJ junctions sequenced from type 1 diabetes patients showed fewer insertions and more deletions.

cDNA synthesis used the whole RNA isolate, giving expressed TCRB sequences. Some clones are missing from TCRdb's copy, which holds only in-frame ones; the method was immunoSEQ multiplex PCR. The table shows hundreds of thousands of clones, with 15% to 18% occurring only once. Germline CDR1 is SGHRS and CDR2 is YFSETQ. The ends were cut back, 0 bases at V and 0 bases at J, with 6 bases in the middle. This CDR3 is 14 amino acids long. The rearrangement uses TRBV5-1 and TRBJ1-1; D unclear. The origin of this receptor is a man aged 18-30 years in good health. Material for sequencing was naive CD4+ T cells from blood. CDR3 sequence (DNA): TGCGCCAGCAGCTTGGTTACAGTGAACACTGAAGCTTTCTTT. Its translation is CASSLVTVNTEAFF.